This entry lists 8 T cell receptor beta chains sequenced from one sample in a study of graft-versus-host responses after intestinal transplantation. Profiled with immunoSEQ multiplex PCR; TCRdb holds only in-frame clones, not every one. The table lists just under 90,000 clones, roughly four fifths of them singletons, with approximately 18% in the top ten. These receptors are not linked to any known antigen. The sample in question was unstimulated CD8+ T cells sorted from spleen or lymph node cells, obtained before intestinal transplant. The source is a human donor who received an intestinal transplant.

V usage is TRBV2 and J usage is TRBJ2-7, with 7 nucleotides matching TRBD2. The CDR3 contains 19 residues. Unmatched junction bases numbered 24, after V lost 4 bases and J lost 6 bases. Germline V gene data show CDR1 as SNHLY and CDR2 as FYNNEI. CDR3 DNA: TGTGCCAGCAGTGGTCAGGGAAGCTCAGTAGCGGGCCTTTGGGGCGAGCAGTACTTC. This translates into CASSGQGSSVAGLWGEQYF.

The gene calls are TRBV2 and TRBJ2-4, with D uncertain. The germline V and J ends were trimmed by 4 bases and 2 bases, with 6 bases remaining between them. The CDR3 contains 13 residues. The germline gives CDR1 SNHLY, CDR2 FYNNEI. The CDR3 region has the DNA TGTGCCAGCAGTGCTACTACCAAAAACATTCAGTACTTC. Translating gives CASSATTKNIQYF.

The chain links TRBV6-7 to TRBJ2-3; D may match TRBD1 or TRBD2 (5 bases each). TRBV6-7 is classed as an ORF, of uncertain function. The CDR3 runs 17 residues. The V end was cut by 2 bases, the J end by 4 bases, with 19 bases between. This chain's CDR3 is CASSYAFPGSWADTQYF. The CDR3 bases are TGTGCCAGCAGTTACGCTTTCCCAGGGAGTTGGGCAGATACGCAGTATTTT.

The gene calls are TRBV7-9 and TRBJ2-1; no clear D. The length of the CDR3 is 15 residues. Trimming removed 3 bases from V and 3 bases from J, with 12 bases in between. CDR1 SEHNR and CDR2 FQNEAQ come from the germline V gene (reference sequence). CDR3 bases: TGTGCCAGCAGCTTCCCGGACGGGCACTACAATGAGCAGTTCTTC. Protein: CASSFPDGHYNEQFF.

The V call is TRBV7-6, the J call TRBJ2-1, with D possibly TRBD2 on 6 matching bases. V was cut by 0 bases and J by 7 bases, with 10 bases left in between. The germline V gene has CDR1 SGHVS and CDR2 FNYEAQ. The CDR3 contains 14 residues. This CDR3 reads CASSLATEGNEQFF. The CDR3 coding sequence is TGTGCCAGCAGCTTAGCGACGGAGGGGAATGAGCAGTTCTTC. Drawing the rest from reference TRBV7-6 and TRBJ2-1, the complete variable domain is GAGVSQSPRYKVTKRGQDVALRCDPISGHVSLYWYRQALGQGPEFLTYFNYEAQQDKSGLPNDRFSAERPEGSISTLTIQRTEQRDSAMYRCASSLATEGNEQFFGPGTRLTVL.

V and J are TRBV11-3 and TRBJ2-7, with 8 bases lining up with TRBD2. In germline, CDR1 is SGHNT, CDR2 YENEEA. The CDR3 sequence is 14 residues long. Losses at the gene ends were 0 bases for V and 3 bases for J; bases not matched to a gene: 1. The DNA of the CDR3 is TGTGCCAGCAGCTTAGACGGGAGGGGCTACGAGCAGTACTTC. Its translation is CASSLDGRGYEQYF.

The CDR3 DNA is TGTGCCAGCAGCCATTCCTACGAGCAGTACTTC. This sequence encodes CASSHSYEQYF. The genes are TRBV13 and TRBJ2-7; D not resolved. Trimming removed 5 bases at V and 1 base at J, with 3 bases between. The germline gives CDR1 PRHDT, CDR2 FYEKMQ (reference sequence). The CDR3 totals 11 residues.

V gene TRBV4-3 combines with J gene TRBJ1-4, with D uncertain. Trimming shortened V by 1 base and J by 5 bases, and 8 bases separated the two germline ends. The CDR3 has 14 residues. Germline V gene lookup returns CDR1 LGHNA and CDR2 YSLEER. The CDR3 DNA is TGCGCCAGCAGCCAAGTCCGGGCGAATGAAAAACTGTTTTTT. This sequence encodes CASSQVRANEKLFF.